This TCR beta chain was sequenced for a study of T cells in Graves' hyperthyroidism and ophthalmopathy (dated by TCRdb to the late 2010s). Background for the entire study: Peripheral blood samples were taken at initial diagnosis, before any treatment was given. To identify TCR V-J signatures that set the groups apart, the researchers used a discovery cohort of about a hundred patients, made up of about 44 with Graves' ophthalmopathy and 57 with stable Graves' hyperthyroidism. Prospective prediction of ophthalmopathy was tested in an independent validation cohort consisting of 18 hyperthyroidism patients and 15 or so patients who later progressed to ophthalmopathy. For training and testing, the 100 or so patients in the discovery cohort were randomly divided in a 7:3 ratio. The study also compared thyroid tissue and blood T-cell repertoires from a handful of Graves' hyperthyroidism patients. Once sampling was done, hyperthyroidism patients were given methimazole at a starting dose of 30 mg daily, whereas ophthalmopathy patients were given high-dose intravenous methylprednisolone. TCR Vbeta CDR3 sequencing of fewer than 150 peripheral blood samples (over 40 ophthalmopathy, about 75 hyperthyroidism and approximately 17 progressor patients) is reported in the paper.

The TCR beta CDR3 regions were amplified from the RNA transcripts. The TCR CDR3 was subjected to a first round of RT-PCR using the HTBI primer set and the Qiagen OneStep RT-PCR kit. A second multiplex PCR round built the libraries, followed by size selection and purification. The libraries were sequenced on an Illumina HiSeq2000 using paired-end 100 bp reads. The study's processing was this. SOAPnuke was used to process the raw data, with reads discarded if the reads contained adapters or uncalled bases, had a mean Phred below 15, or lacked an exact constant-primer or identifier match. High-quality paired reads were merged with COPE v1.2.5, and unique nucleotide sequences were defined as clonotypes. Clonotypes were aligned to IMGT TRBV, TRBD and TRBJ reference segments using MiTCR v1.1. Only V-J combinations with frequency above 0.0001, covering 99% to 99.2% of repertoires, were analysed. A TCS score was defined as the ratio of F50 (clonal expansion) to E x V (chaos), with BLOSUM62-based TCRdist applied between CDR3 peptides within each V-J. Welch's t-statistics and random forest reduced roughly 500 V-J features to about 12, which were used in a naive Bayes classifier (R e1071). The public reads were run again by TCRdb, first through fastp at Q25 and then through MiXCR, and only productive beta chains were kept. Rows are combined by CDR3 protein, so each entry shows the most common genes and DNA. What appears here as the V and J calls and clone size reflects TCRdb's work, not the paper's. For this sample there are about 200,000 distinct CDR3 sequences; around 18% appear just once. In total, the top ten clones hold roughly two fifths of the sample.

Trimming takes 0 bases from V and 0 bases from J, and the germline ends sit 10 bases apart. From cysteine to phenylalanine, the CDR3 is 16 amino acids long. Just CDR3 DNA is preserved here, 48 bases in frame from base 1. Per the germline V gene, SGHRS is the CDR1 and YFSETQ is the CDR2. Stable Graves' hyperthyroidism was defined as the absence of progression to ophthalmopathy over 18 months of follow-up. The hyperthyroidism patients were between 18 and 65 years old and newly diagnosed, with a disease duration of less than 2 months. Patients with uncontrolled infections, other autoimmune diseases, pregnancy or lactation were excluded. Diagnoses were based on clinical symptoms, serum thyroxine and TRAb, thyroid ultrasound and orbital computed tomography. Ficoll-Paque density gradient centrifugation was used to isolate PBMCs from around 10 ml of fresh peripheral blood. Trizol reagent was used to extract total RNA, and RNA quality was then checked on an Agilent 2100 Bioanalyzer.

The research as a whole found: Ophthalmopathy was separated from stable hyperthyroidism by a 13 V-J signature model, with approximately 85% sensitivity and roughly 81% specificity obtained in cross-validation and 80%/75% obtained in testing. Most expanded thyroid clonotypes (frequency above 0.001) were also detected in blood, a finding suggesting that blood repertoires may reflect thyroid immune responses. No statistical method was used to set the sample size in advance, and investigators knew the group allocation. In validation, the model predicted progression to ophthalmopathy with around 71% sensitivity and roughly 72% specificity, a median of about six months before onset.

This clonotype turned up a few times. Its recognized antigen is unknown. Per-base qualities were not stored, and no clone one base away is much larger. This TCR derives from a man between 40 and 49 years old with Graves' hyperthyroidism. The V gene is TRBV5-1 and the J gene is TRBJ1-5; no D gene can be assigned with confidence. Source material: blood. The bases read TGCGCCAGCAGCTTGGACGGCGGGAATAGCAATCAGCCCCAGCATTTT. The resulting protein is CASSLDGGNSNQPQHF.